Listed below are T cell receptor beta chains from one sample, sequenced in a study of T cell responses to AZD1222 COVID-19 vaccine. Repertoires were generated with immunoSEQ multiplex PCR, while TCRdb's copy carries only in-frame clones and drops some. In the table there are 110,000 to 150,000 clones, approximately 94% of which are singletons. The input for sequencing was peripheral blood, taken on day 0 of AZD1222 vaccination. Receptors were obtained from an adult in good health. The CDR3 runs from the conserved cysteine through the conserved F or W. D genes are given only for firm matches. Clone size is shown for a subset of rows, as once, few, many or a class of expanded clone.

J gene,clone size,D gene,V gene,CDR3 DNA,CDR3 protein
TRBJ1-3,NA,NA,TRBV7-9,TGTGCCAGCAGCTTAGAGGGCTCCAGAGGATTTGGTGGAAACACCATATATTTT,CASSLEGSRGFGGNTIYF
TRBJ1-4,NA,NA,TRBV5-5,TGTGCCAGCAGCTTGGCCGGGCAGCATAATGAAAAACTGTTTTTT,CASSLAGQHNEKLFF
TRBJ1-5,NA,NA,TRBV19,TGTGCCAGTAGTATCGGGGCAGGCGGGGGCAATCAGCCCCAGCATTTT,CASSIGAGGGNQPQHF
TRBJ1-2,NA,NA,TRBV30,TGTGCCTGGAGTGTAAGGGGGGACTATGGCTACACCTTC,CAWSVRGDYGYTF
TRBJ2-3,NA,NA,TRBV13,TGTGCCAGCAGCTTAGTGTGGGGAGGCGGAGATACGCAGTATTTT,CASSLVWGGGDTQYF
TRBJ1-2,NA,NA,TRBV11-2,TGTGCCAGCAGCTTAGGGATTAATGATGGCTACACCTTC,CASSLGINDGYTF
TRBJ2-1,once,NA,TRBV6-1,TGTGCCAGCAGTGAACAGGGCCTCTCCTACAATGAGCAGTTCTTC,CASSEQGLSYNEQFF
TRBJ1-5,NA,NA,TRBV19,TGTGCCAGTAGGAGACAAAACAATCAGCCCCAGCATTTT,CASRRQNNQPQHF
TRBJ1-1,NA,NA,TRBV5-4,TGTGCCAGCAGCTCCCCCCGTGGCACTGAAGCTTTCTTT,CASSSPRGTEAFF
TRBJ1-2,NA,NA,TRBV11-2,TGTGCCAGCAGCTTTGCAGGAGGGGCTAACTATGGCTACACCTTC,CASSFAGGANYGYTF
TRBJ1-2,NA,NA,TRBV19,TGTGCCAGTAGTACCCCCCGGGACTTTTCAATCCCTTATGGCTACACCTTC,CASSTPRDFSIPYGYTF
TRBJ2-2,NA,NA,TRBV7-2,TGTGCCAGCAGTCTCACCGGGGAGCTGTTTTTT,CASSLTGELFF
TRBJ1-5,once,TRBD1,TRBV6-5,TGTGCCAGCAGCAGGACAGGGCGACAGCCCCAGCATTTT,CASSRTGRQPQHF
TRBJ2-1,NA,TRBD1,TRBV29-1,TGCAGCGTTGAAGCTTCAGGGGGAGATGAGCAGTTCTTC,CSVEASGGDEQFF
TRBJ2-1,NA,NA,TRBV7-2,TGTGCCAGCACGGGACGGGGGAGCTCCTACAATGAGCAGTTCTTC,CASTGRGSSYNEQFF
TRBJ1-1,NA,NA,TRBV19,TGTGCCAGTAGTCTCGGACAGATGAACACTGAAGCTTTCTTT,CASSLGQMNTEAFF
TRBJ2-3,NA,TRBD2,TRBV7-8,TGTGCCAGCAGCTTAGCGGGGACTAGTCTGGCAGATACGCAGTATTTT,CASSLAGTSLADTQYF
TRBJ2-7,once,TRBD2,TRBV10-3,TGTGCCACCCGGACTAGCGGGGGGAGCAGCTCCTACGAGCAGTACTTC,CATRTSGGSSSYEQYF
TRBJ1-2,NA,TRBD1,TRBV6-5,TGTGCCAGCAGTACCCGGACAGGGCCCATTAACACCTTC,CASSTRTGPINTF
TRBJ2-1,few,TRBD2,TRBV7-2,TGTGCCAGCAGTCGTTACATTCTAGCGGTGATGGACAATGAGCAGTTCTTC,CASSRYILAVMDNEQFF